Presented here are 7 T cell receptor beta chains from one specimen sequenced in a study of long-term antiretroviral therapy in people with HIV. Sequencing used immunoSEQ v3.0 at survey level. Measured with immunoSEQ multiplex PCR; TCRdb has only the in-frame clones, and not every one. The data hold about 43,000 clones, with 86% observed a single time. Material: unsorted PBMCs, obtained 0.1 years before starting antiretroviral therapy. These receptor sequences come from a woman in her 50s with HIV.

This clone was seen a handful of times. The genes are TRBV18 and TRBJ2-3, with 9 bases aligning to TRBD2. This CDR3 comprises 17 residues. Losses at the gene ends were 0 bases for V and 0 bases for J; bases not matched to a gene: 4. Germline values: CDR1 KGHSH, CDR2 LQKENI. This CDR3 reads CASSPPGSGGSTDTQYF. CDR3 nucleotides: TGTGCCAGCTCACCACCTGGAAGCGGGGGGAGCACAGATACGCAGTATTTT. The entire variable domain, with the rest obtained from reference TRBV18 and TRBJ2-3, is as follows: NAGVMQNPRHLVRRRGQEARLRCSPMKGHSHVYWYRQLPEEGLKFMVYLQKENIIDESGMPKERFSAEFPKEGPSILRIQQVVRGDSAAYFCASSPPGSGGSTDTQYFGPGTRLTVL.

The genes are TRBV9 and TRBJ2-1; D perhaps matches TRBD1 (7 bases). Trimming left V 1 base short and J 8 bases short, with 16 bases between. The CDR3 covers 15 residues. Per germline, CDR1 SGDLS and CDR2 YYNGEE. The DNA of the CDR3 is TGTGCCAGCAGCGTATCTACAGGGGAGGTCTATGAGCAGTTCTTC. It is translated as CASSVSTGEVYEQFF.

V gene TRBV18 combines with J gene TRBJ2-5; the D gene is possibly TRBD2 (6 bases). The CDR3 sequence is 13 residues long. The V end was cut by 2 bases, the J end by 4 bases, with 8 bases between. Germline CDR1 and CDR2: KGHSH and LQKENI. The CDR3 loop reads CASSPASAETQYF. The CDR3 DNA sequence: TGTGCCAGCTCACCAGCTAGCGCAGAGACCCAGTACTTC. Using reference TRBV18 and TRBJ2-5 for the parts outside the CDR3, the full variable domain is NAGVMQNPRHLVRRRGQEARLRCSPMKGHSHVYWYRQLPEEGLKFMVYLQKENIIDESGMPKERFSAEFPKEGPSILRIQQVVRGDSAAYFCASSPASAETQYFGPGTRLLVL.

The V call is TRBV7-9, the J call TRBJ1-4; TRBD1 matches at 9 bases. This CDR3 is 16 amino acids long. The germline CDR1 and CDR2 sequences are SEHNR and FQNEAQ (reference sequence). V was clipped by 5 bases and J by 2 bases; unmatched bases: 6. CDR3 region: CASSRNRGLTNEKLFF. CDR3 sequence (DNA): TGTGCCAGCAGCCGGAACAGGGGGCTCACTAATGAAAAACTGTTTTTT. Full variable domain (missing parts from reference TRBV7-9 and TRBJ1-4): DTGVSQNPRHKITKRGQNVTFRCDPISEHNRLYWYRQTLGQGPEFLTYFQNEAQLEKSRLLSDRFSAERPKGSFSTLEIQRTEQGDSAMYLCASSRNRGLTNEKLFFGSGTQLSVL.

This clone was counted between two and nine times. The chain is built from TRBV9 and TRBJ2-2; D ambiguous. With 3 bases removed from V and 4 bases from J, the gap between germline ends came to 7 bases. This CDR3 has 13 residues. The germline V gene has CDR1 SGDLS and CDR2 YYNGEE. The CDR3 bases are TGTGCCAGCAGCGCGTCGGGCACCGGGGAGCTGTTTTTT. This translates into CASSASGTGELFF.

V gene TRBV5-6 combines with J gene TRBJ2-5; TRBD2 matches 11 bases. The trim removed 1 base at V and 4 bases at J, leaving 9 bases unmatched. Germline V gene data show CDR1 as SGHDT and CDR2 as YYEEEE. This CDR3 has 17 amino acids. CDR3 amino acids: CASSLLSSGGARETQYF. The CDR3 coding sequence is TGTGCCAGCAGCTTGTTGAGTAGCGGGGGGGCAAGAGAGACCCAGTACTTC. Variable domain in full (rest from reference TRBV5-6 and TRBJ2-5): DAGVTQSPTHLIKTRGQQVTLRCSPKSGHDTVSWYQQALGQGPQFIFQYYEEEERQRGNFPDRFSGHQFPNYSSELNVNALLLGDSALYLCASSLLSSGGARETQYFGPGTRLLVL.

This chain links TRBV10-3 with TRBJ2-7; TRBD1 aligns across 9 bases. The CDR3 covers 14 residues. Germline CDR1 and CDR2: ENHRY and SYGVKD. V lost 2 bases, J lost 6 bases, and 5 bases stayed unmatched. The CDR3 spells CAISERTGDLEQYF. In DNA, the CDR3 is TGTGCCATCAGTGAGCGGACAGGGGATCTCGAGCAGTACTTC.